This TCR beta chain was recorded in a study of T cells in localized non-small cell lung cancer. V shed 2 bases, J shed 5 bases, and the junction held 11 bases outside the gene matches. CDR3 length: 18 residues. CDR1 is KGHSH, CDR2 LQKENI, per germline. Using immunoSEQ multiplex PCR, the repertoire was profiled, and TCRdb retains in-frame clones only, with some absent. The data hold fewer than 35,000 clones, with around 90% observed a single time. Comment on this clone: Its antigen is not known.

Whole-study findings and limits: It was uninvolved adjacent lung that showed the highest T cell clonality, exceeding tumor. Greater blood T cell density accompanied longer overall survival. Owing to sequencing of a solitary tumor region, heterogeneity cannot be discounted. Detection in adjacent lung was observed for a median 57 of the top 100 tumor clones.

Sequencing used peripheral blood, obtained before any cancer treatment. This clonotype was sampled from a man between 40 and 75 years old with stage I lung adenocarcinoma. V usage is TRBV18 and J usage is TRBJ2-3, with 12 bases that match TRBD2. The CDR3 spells CASSPEVLLAGGVDTQYF. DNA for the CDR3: TGTGCCAGCTCACCAGAGGTCCTGCTAGCGGGGGGGGTAGATACGCAGTATTTT.